This T cell receptor (beta chain) was sequenced during a study of OX40 agonist ivuxolimab in advanced cancers. Overall study findings and caveats: There was clonal expansion of CD4+ and CD8+ blood T cells by week 6 at 0.1 to 3.0 mg/kg. Researchers did not determine the expanded peripheral T cells' antigen specificity.

V shed 2 bases, J shed 1 base, and the junction held 4 bases outside the gene matches. Germline V lookup: CDR1 SQVTM, CDR2 ANQGSEA. The CDR3 consists of 16 residues. The assay was immunoSEQ multiplex PCR, and TCRdb's table has in-frame clones only and misses some. The data show approximately 54,000 clones, under 95% seen once. Regarding this clone: Its cognate antigen is unknown.

The chain recombines TRBV29-1 with TRBJ2-1; 11 nucleotides match TRBD2. This TCR was recovered from an adult with an advanced solid tumor such as melanoma, head and neck, liver or kidney cancer. The source material was CD4+ or CD8+ T cells sorted from blood, sampled in a trial of the OX40 agonist ivuxolimab. The DNA for the CDR3 is TGCAGCGTTGAATCCGCTAGCGGGAGGTCCTACAATGAGCAGTTCTTC. Its translation is CSVESASGRSYNEQFF.